This T cell receptor beta chain derives from a study of T-cell reconstitution after alpha-beta-depleted transplantation in children. Unique molecular identifiers were built into the TCRbeta library. TCRdb re-called the PCR reads with MiXCR, one entry per CDR3 protein. The sample comprises 330,000 or so distinct CDR3 sequences, about 9.4% of which are singletons, and around 2.4% rests with the top ten. This clonotype was observed once. Possible read error: a much larger clone is one base away. This CDR3 has 13 residues. CDR1 MNHEY and CDR2 SMNVEV come from the germline V gene (reference sequence). V and J are TRBV27 and TRBJ2-7; D remains unclear. The source of this sequence is a human donor who donated a stem cell graft to a child with acute lymphoblastic leukemia. The source was PBMCs from the stem cell graft donor, collected from the stem cell graft. The CDR3 is CGSSFGSSGEQYF. CDR3 sequence (DNA): TGTGGCAGCAGTTTTGGAAGCTCGGGCGAGCAGTACTTC.